This T cell receptor (beta chain) was identified during a study of shared clonotypes between healthy human individuals (TCRdb year 2020). For the study in its entirety: The cohort included a few men and a couple of women between 18 and 49 years of age. Per donor, three plates each were used for CD4 naive and CD4 memory, two for CD8 naive, and one for CD8 memory. Per donor, leukapheresis produced somewhere between about 0.9 and 9.5 billion PBMCs. Blood TCR repertoires of about 5 healthy adults were deeply sequenced to estimate repertoire size and the extent of clonotype sharing between individuals. To increase sequencing depth and limit assay-specific biases, different laboratories used diverse techniques to prepare libraries and sequence TCR repertoires.

Including the terminal cysteine and phenylalanine, the CDR3 comprises 15 residues. Of the read, only the CDR3 DNA is kept; its 45 bases are in frame from base 1. A distance of 15 bases separates the germline ends of V and J, which lose 2 bases and 4 bases respectively. As encoded in the germline V gene (reference sequence), CDR1 is MNHNY while CDR2 is SVGAGI. Using the deep immunoSEQ assay, TCR CDR3 regions were amplified from genomic DNA by multiplex PCR. Genomic DNA extracted from each cell subset was distributed evenly over all wells of several immunoSEQ 96-well plates, and each plate served as one replicate. For sorted subsets, roughly 200 ng genomic DNA, equal to 30,000 or so T cell genomes, was loaded into each replicate PCR. Purified libraries were measured with a Qubit 3.0 fluorometer, size-checked on a Bioanalyzer 2100, and measured again with the KAPA Library Quantification kit. Every immunoSEQ 96-well plate was sequenced on a separate single-read 150-cycle Illumina NextSeq 550 flow cell. The study's own analysis went as follows. Because only junctional sequences without quality scores were contained in the immunoSEQ output, filtering matching that applied to full-length reads could not be performed. To assign V/J genes and CDR3, sequences were annotated against IMGT germline references using PyIR, a Python wrapper for IgBLAST v1.9. Any read was removed if the V/J assignment was weak (E-value above 1e-6), the CDR3 was missing, or the read contained stop codons, out-of-frame junctions, or ambiguous translated residues. V3J clonotypes were defined as sequences sharing the same inferred V gene, J gene, and CDR3 amino acid sequence. To compute the percentage overlap between repertoires, the number of shared unique clonotypes was divided by the size of the smaller repertoire. Richness of each repertoire was evaluated using RTK rarefaction, the Chao1 estimator, and Recon v2.1 estimates of unobserved clonotypes. Generation probabilities were computed with OLGA for all TCRbeta clonotypes obtained by the gDNA method from four donors. TCRdb mirrors the immuneACCESS table, restricted to in-frame sequences. Some clones are absent from its copies; in checked studies, under half trace to an unresolved V gene, and the reason for the others is unknown. That table is the source of V, J and clone size, and D and trimming were worked out from the DNA. This sample lists roughly 2,000,000 clones; over 85% were detected once. The top ten constitute approximately 1% of the sample.

For this clone: No cognate antigen has been identified for it. Base qualities are missing; no much larger clone stands one base away.

The paper as a whole reports these results and caveats: Compared with non-shared clonotypes, clonotypes shared by all four sorted-subset donors had higher generation probabilities. Sampling was restricted to blood, and TCR repertoires in tissue are likely to differ from TCR repertoires in blood. Naive subsets generally had larger estimated clonotype richness than memory subsets did. Because the study included only a small number of donors, the genetic and exposure-history diversity represented was limited. Roughly 5% of naive CD4, around 3.5% of naive CD8, 2.3% of memory CD4, and around 0.42% of memory CD8 clonotypes were shared across a handful of donors. Pairwise subsampling led to the expectation that sequencing depth would affect the degree of clonotype sharing among donors. Incomplete sequencing was indicated by rarefaction of sorted-subset datasets, despite the large sequencing depth.

CD8 naive samples were obtained by positive selection for CCR7 among CD45RO-negative cells, yielding a CD45RA+CCR7+ population from which TemRA cells were excluded. The donors were healthy, HIV-negative adults with no recently reported acute infections or vaccinations. Only Caucasian adults living in Nashville, Tennessee, USA were represented among the donors. Blood was obtained by leukapheresis, after which PBMCs were separated by Ficoll-Histopaque density gradient centrifugation and cryopreserved in liquid nitrogen vapor phase. Purity and quantity of every magnetically sorted T cell population were checked by analytical flow cytometry. Each sorted fraction had its genomic DNA isolated and then quantified by UV absorbance on a Nanodrop 2000c.

The rearranged segments are TRBV6-6 and TRBJ2-7; TRBD2 is a weak D gene call, 5 bases matching. The origin of this receptor is a man aged 18 to 29 in good health. The sample comprised naive CD8+ T cells sorted from blood. The sample's cell subset or site label, decoded: CD45RA+CCR7+. The DNA sequence follows: TGTGCCAGCAGTTACGTAGATGGAGGAGCTTACGAGCAGTACTTC. This is translated as CASSYVDGGAYEQYF.